Listed here are 2 T cell receptor beta chains from one sample, sequenced in a study of blood T cell repertoires in COVID-19. Profiled with immunoSEQ multiplex PCR; TCRdb holds only in-frame clones, not every one. The sample includes about 350,000 clones, 88% seen only once; the top ten take under 1.2%. The sequencing input was PBMCs or T cells enriched from blood (not recorded which). Receptors originate from a woman aged 30 to 39 who had been exposed to COVID-19.

This sequence joins TRBV2 and TRBJ1-5, with D hard to call. CDR1 and CDR2 (germline): SNHLY, FYNNEI. V shed 6 bases and J shed 0 bases, with 6 bases lying between them. This CDR3 is built from 13 residues. In nucleotides, the CDR3 is TGTGCCAGCAGACTTGGTAGCAATCAGCCCCAGCATTTT. This sequence encodes CASRLGSNQPQHF.

This clone was picked up a small number of times. The V and J genes are TRBV6-1 and TRBJ1-6; D remains ambiguous. CDR1 and CDR2 (germline): MNHNS, SASEGT. The CDR3 loop spans 14 amino acids. Deletions cut 0 bases from V and 7 bases from J, with 7 bases between. The CDR3 bases are TGTGCCAGCAGTGAAGCGCGGGCAAATTCACCCCTCCACTTT. It yields the protein CASSEARANSPLHF.